These 32 T cell receptor beta chains were all obtained from the same sample, sequenced in a study of blood T cell repertoires in COVID-19. Sequencing used immunoSEQ multiplex PCR; TCRdb keeps in-frame clones, though not all of them. Altogether around 300,000 clones are present, roughly nine tenths being singletons, with the ten largest covering 1.9%. Sequencing used PBMCs or T cells enriched from blood (not recorded which). Receptors originate from a woman in her fifties or sixties who had recovered from COVID-19.

The CDR3 DNA reads TGTGCCAGCAAGGGGGGGCGGGAGGTCTACACCTTC. It codes for CASKGGREVYTF. The rearrangement links TRBV25-1 to TRBJ1-2; D may be TRBD1 (6 bases). This CDR3 is 12 amino acids long. Germline assignment: CDR1 MGHDK and CDR2 SYGVNS. The V end lost 7 bases, the J end lost 10 bases, and 16 bases lay between the germline ends.

This rearrangement joins TRBV6-5 to TRBJ2-7, with TRBD1 matching over 10 bases. Germline CDR1 MNHEY, CDR2 SVGAGI. The CDR3 totals 14 residues. Trimming took 10 bases from V and 1 from J; bases not matched to a gene: 7. CDR3 residues: CATRDRGFSYEQYF. The CDR3 bases are TGTGCCACCAGGGACAGGGGATTTTCCTACGAGCAGTACTTC.

This chain joins TRBV24-1 and TRBJ2-5, with TRBD1 matching 8 bases. Germline CDR1 reads KGHDR; CDR2 reads SFDVKD. The J segment lost 5 bases and the V segment lost 0 bases, leaving 10 bases of the junction unmatched. CDR3 length: 17 residues. DNA for the CDR3: TGTGCCACCAGTGATTTGTACGGAACAGGGGGTGTGGAGACCCAGTACTTC. Residues: CATSDLYGTGGVETQYF.

J is TRBJ1-4 and V is TRBV6-5; a weak D match, TRBD1 (5 bases). CDR3 size: 15 residues. CDR1 is MNHEY and CDR2 is SVGAGI in the germline V gene. V was cut by 11 bases and J by 0 bases, with 16 bases left in between. CDR3 protein: CAAVAGGTTNEKLFF. The CDR3 bases are TGTGCCGCAGTCGCCGGGGGAACAACTAATGAAAAACTGTTTTTT.

This clone was seen once. The chain combines TRBV29-1 with TRBJ1-1; D uncertain. The CDR3 runs 11 residues. Germline CDR1 is SQVTM and CDR2 is ANQGSEA. The germline V and J ends were trimmed by 3 bases and 7 bases, with 9 bases remaining between them. The CDR3 sequence is CSVDGGVEAFF. DNA for the CDR3: TGCAGCGTTGATGGCGGAGTTGAAGCTTTCTTT. The full variable domain, with the rest looked up from reference TRBV29-1 and TRBJ1-1, is SAVISQKPSRDICQRGTSLTIQCQVDSQVTMMFWYRQQPGQSLTLIATANQGSEATYESGFVIDKFPISRPNLTFSTLTVSNMSPEDSSIYLCSVDGGVEAFFGQGTRLTVV.

The gene calls are TRBV14 and TRBJ2-1; 7 positions agree with TRBD1. The CDR3 consists of 15 residues. Germline values: CDR1 SGHDN, CDR2 FVKESK. The V gene end was trimmed by 2 bases and the J gene end by 4 bases; junction bases not matched to a gene: 5. The CDR3 DNA sequence: TGTGCCAGCAGCCAAATGACGGGACAGTACAATGAGCAGTTCTTC. Its translation: CASSQMTGQYNEQFF.

The chain is built from TRBV5-6 and TRBJ1-5; D is ambiguous. Per germline, CDR1 SGHDT and CDR2 YYEEEE. This CDR3 spans 14 amino acids. Deletions cut 3 bases from V and 0 bases from J, with 7 bases between. DNA of the CDR3: TGTGCCAGCAGCTCCTTAGATAGCAATCAGCCCCAGCATTTT. This translates into CASSSLDSNQPQHF. The whole variable domain, filled in from reference TRBV5-6 and TRBJ1-5, reads DAGVTQSPTHLIKTRGQQVTLRCSPKSGHDTVSWYQQALGQGPQFIFQYYEEEERQRGNFPDRFSGHQFPNYSSELNVNALLLGDSALYLCASSSLDSNQPQHFGDGTRLSIL.

V and J are TRBV6-5 and TRBJ1-2; tentative D call: TRBD1 (5 bases). Germline-derived CDR1 and CDR2 are MNHEY and SVGAGI. The V and J ends lost 8 bases and 4 bases respectively, with 11 bases between them. The CDR3 runs to 12 residues. CDR3 coding DNA: TGTGCCAGCTGGGGCAGAGCCTATGGCTACACCTTC. It codes for CASWGRAYGYTF.

The V gene is TRBV10-3, the J gene TRBJ1-1, with 9 bases lining up with TRBD1. This CDR3 has 17 residues. Germline assignment: CDR1 ENHRY and CDR2 SYGVKD. With V trimmed by 2 bases and J by 1 base, 8 bases remained unmatched. Written as DNA, the CDR3 is TGTGCCATCAGTGAGCCATCGCCGGGACAGGGGAACACTGAAGCTTTCTTT. Amino acids: CAISEPSPGQGNTEAFF.

The genes are TRBV3-1 (or the pseudogene TRBV3-2) and TRBJ1-4, with 10 nucleotides matching TRBD1. The CDR3 spans 15 residues. Germline loops: CDR1 LGHDT, CDR2 YNNKEL (reference sequence). V lost 0 bases to trimming and J lost 7 bases; unmatched junction nucleotides: 2. Here the CDR3 reads CASSQEDRGGEKLFF. The CDR3, as DNA: TGTGCCAGCAGCCAAGAGGACAGGGGGGGTGAAAAACTGTTTTTT.

The V gene is TRBV19, the J gene TRBJ1-5; D is perhaps TRBD1 (5 bases). Looked up from germline, CDR1 is LNHDA and CDR2 is SQIVND (reference sequence). The CDR3 extends over 13 amino acids. V was clipped by 9 bases and J by 6 bases, with 15 bases between them. The CDR3 spells CASRGGVAQPQHF. Here the CDR3 DNA reads TGTGCCAGCCGTGGGGGGGTAGCTCAGCCCCAGCATTTT. The variable domain in full, completed from reference TRBV19 and TRBJ1-5, reads DGGITQSPKYLFRKEGQNVTLSCEQNLNHDAMYWYRQDPGQGLRLIYYSQIVNDFQKGDIAEGYSVSREKKESFPLTVTSAQKNPTAFYLCASRGGVAQPQHFGDGTRLSIL.

V gene TRBV9 combines with J gene TRBJ1-2; 9 bases line up with TRBD1. With V trimmed by 3 bases and J by 8 bases, 5 bases remained unmatched. Germline values: CDR1 SGDLS, CDR2 YYNGEE. CDR3 length equals 13 residues. CDR3 region: CASSGTGARGYTF. CDR3 nucleotide sequence: TGTGCCAGCAGCGGGACAGGGGCGAGAGGCTACACCTTC.

The chain joins TRBV28 to TRBJ1-5; D gene unclear. The V gene lost 6 bases and the J gene lost 2 bases, with 11 bases spanning the gap. CDR1 and CDR2 from the germline V gene are MDHEN and SYDVKM. This CDR3 region has 14 residues. CDR3 nucleotide sequence: TGTGCCAGCAGCCGGGATTATGGCAATCAGCCCCAGCATTTT. Amino acid sequence: CASSRDYGNQPQHF.

The chain links TRBV27 to TRBJ2-7, with D possibly being TRBD2 (5 bases). In germline, CDR1 is MNHEY, CDR2 SMNVEV (reference sequence). The CDR3 loop spans 11 amino acids. V was shortened by 5 bases and J by 6 bases, with 8 bases between the two germline ends. CDR3: CASSAGGEQYF. CDR3 DNA sequence: TGTGCCAGCAGTGCAGGAGGCGAGCAGTACTTC.

This rearrangement joins TRBV15 to TRBJ2-5; 9 bases match TRBD2. The CDR3 length is 14 residues. The J segment lost 5 bases and the V segment lost 4 bases, leaving 5 bases of the junction unmatched. CDR1 and CDR2 (germline): LNHNV, YYDKDF (reference sequence). The DNA of the CDR3 is TGTGCCACCAGCATGGGACTAGCCCCCGAGACCCAGTACTTC. Its translation is CATSMGLAPETQYF.

This clone showed up just once. V gene TRBV15 combines with J gene TRBJ2-5; D possibly corresponds to TRBD1 (6 bases). Trimming took 2 bases from V and 2 from J, leaving 12 bases between them. The V gene's germline CDR1 is LNHNV and CDR2 YYDKDF (reference sequence). The CDR3 length is 15 residues. The CDR3 DNA reads as TGTGCCACCAGCAGAACGACAGGCCTTCAAGAGACCCAGTACTTC. Encoded protein: CATSRTTGLQETQYF.

V usage is TRBV11-2 and J usage is TRBJ2-5, with 7 positions matching TRBD1. There are 14 residues in the CDR3. Germline V lookup: CDR1 SGHAT, CDR2 FQNNGV. Trimming cost V 5 bases and J 4 bases; bases outside gene matches: 7. Written as DNA, the CDR3 is TGTGCCAGCAGCCCGGGACAGCCCCCAGAGACCCAGTACTTC. This translates into CASSPGQPPETQYF.

Concerning this clone itself: One end of the junction does not line up with germline, which may come from a read error. The rearrangement joins TRBV7-7 to TRBJ2-1; the D gene is possibly TRBD1 (6 bases). Looked up from germline, CDR1 is SSHAT and CDR2 is FNYEAQ (reference sequence). The CDR3 extends over 15 amino acids. CDR3 protein: CASSLGSGQYNEQFF. The CDR3 coding sequence is TGTGCTAGCAGCTTAGGTTCAGGACAGTACAATGAGCAGTTCTTC.

In this sample, this clone turned up once. This chain joins TRBV4-1 and TRBJ1-3, with no clear D. Germline V lookup: CDR1 MGHRA, CDR2 YSYEKL. V lost 1 base, J lost 0 bases, and 7 bases lay in between. CDR3 length: 15 residues. In DNA, the CDR3 is TGCGCCAGCAGCCAAGGCGACTACTCTGGAAACACCATATATTTT. Translating gives CASSQGDYSGNTIYF.

The table lists this clone with a count of one. CDR3: CASTGTLGTGELFF. The CDR3, as DNA: TGCGCCAGTACAGGGACCTTGGGCACCGGGGAGCTGTTTTTT. The chain links TRBV10-1 to TRBJ2-2, with D perhaps matching TRBD1 (6 bases). The V gene's germline CDR1 is WNHNN and CDR2 SYGVQD (reference sequence). Trimming removed 9 bases at V and 4 bases at J, with 15 bases between. The CDR3 totals 14 residues.

The chain carries TRBV6-5 and TRBJ2-1; TRBD2 matches 8 bases. Germline loops: CDR1 MNHEY, CDR2 SVGAGI. The CDR3 has 13 residues. V lost 10 bases, J lost 2 bases, and 4 bases stayed unmatched. CDR3 protein: CATPAGAYNEQFF. CDR3 nucleotide sequence: TGTGCCACCCCAGCGGGAGCCTACAATGAGCAGTTCTTC.

The chain has TRBV7-8 and TRBJ1-1; a possible D gene is TRBD1 (6 bases). CDR3 length: 14 amino acids. V was cut by 1 base and J by 4 bases, with 10 bases left in between. Germline-derived CDR1 and CDR2 are SGHVS and FQNEAQ. The CDR3 DNA is TGTGCCAGCAGCTTAGAGGGGGGGGTCACTGAAGCTTTCTTT. This translates into CASSLEGGVTEAFF.

As regards this clone: This specimen includes other DNA sequences encoding the same CDR3. V and J are TRBV24-1 and TRBJ2-1, with 10 bases aligning to TRBD2. The germline gives CDR1 KGHDR, CDR2 SFDVKD. The CDR3 covers 17 residues. Losses at the gene ends were 0 bases for V and 3 bases for J; bases not matched to a gene: 4. CDR3: CATSDLGLAGDYNEQFF. The CDR3 DNA is TGTGCCACCAGTGATTTGGGCCTAGCGGGAGACTACAATGAGCAGTTCTTC.

V usage is TRBV3-1 (or the pseudogene TRBV3-2) and J usage is TRBJ2-5, with TRBD2 identical over 10 bases. This CDR3 spans 17 amino acids. The V gene's germline CDR1 is LGHDT and CDR2 YNNKEL (reference sequence). V lost 0 bases and J lost 4; bases outside the gene matches: 8. The CDR3 bases are TGTGCCAGCAGCCAAGATCTAGCGGGGGTGATGGGAGAGACCCAGTACTTC. This codes for CASSQDLAGVMGETQYF.

The chain combines TRBV11-2 with TRBJ2-7; no reliable D call. V lost 1 base, J lost 0 bases, and 13 bases lay in between. There are 16 residues in the CDR3. Germline loops: CDR1 SGHAT, CDR2 FQNNGV. The CDR3 region is CASSLGNAGSSYEQYF. In nucleotides, the CDR3 is TGTGCCAGCAGCTTAGGTAATGCAGGAAGCTCCTACGAGCAGTACTTC.

The genes are TRBV25-1 and TRBJ1-5, with 9 bases aligning to TRBD1. Germline lookup yields CDR1 MGHDK and CDR2 SYGVNS. Unmatched junction bases numbered 7, after V lost 4 bases and J lost 6 bases. The CDR3 loop spans 15 amino acids. Here the CDR3 reads CASSGQGDSSQPQHF. CDR3 nucleotides: TGTGCCAGCAGTGGACAGGGGGACTCCAGTCAGCCCCAGCATTTT.

The chain combines TRBV3-1 (or the pseudogene TRBV3-2) with TRBJ1-1, with 8 bases lining up with TRBD1. Germline V gives CDR1 LGHDT, CDR2 YNNKEL (reference sequence). V trimming: 5 bases; J trimming: 4 bases; junction bases outside the gene matches: 6. CDR3 length equals 14 residues. CDR3 protein: CASSYLDRGTEAFF. The DNA for the CDR3 is TGTGCCAGCAGCTATCTAGACAGGGGCACTGAAGCTTTCTTT.

This sequence joins TRBV27 and TRBJ2-7; the match to TRBD1 covers 9 bases. The V gene's germline CDR1 is MNHEY and CDR2 SMNVEV (reference sequence). The CDR3 spans 14 residues. As DNA, the CDR3 is TGTGCAAGCGGCCGTACAGGGGGCCCCTACGAGCAGTACTTC. This translates into CASGRTGGPYEQYF.

The chain uses TRBV7-2 and TRBJ1-3, with TRBD1 as a possible D gene (6 bases). V lost 5 bases, J lost 1 base, and 15 bases lay in between. CDR1 and CDR2 (germline): SGHTA, FQGNSA. The CDR3 is made up of 16 amino acids. The CDR3 reads CASSVSTTGSGNTIYF. As DNA, the CDR3 is TGTGCCAGCAGCGTTTCAACAACAGGGTCTGGAAACACCATATATTTT.

V usage is TRBV10-2 and J usage is TRBJ1-5, with D possibly TRBD1 on 6 matching bases. V was trimmed by 7 bases and J by 5 bases, leaving 15 bases between them. Per germline, CDR1 WSHSY and CDR2 SAAADI. The CDR3 contains 14 residues. The CDR3 is CASNTGWKDQPQHF. The CDR3 bases are TGCGCCAGCAACACAGGGTGGAAAGATCAGCCCCAGCATTTT.

The sample holds one count of this clone. The chain carries TRBV28 and TRBJ2-7; possible D gene TRBD2, 5 bases. V lost 8 bases, J lost 6 bases, and 17 bases lay in between. The CDR3 runs 13 residues. CDR1 MDHEN and CDR2 SYDVKM come from the germline V gene. CDR3 sequence (DNA): TGTGCCAGCCGGGGTCAGCCAGATTCCGAGCAGTACTTC. It yields the protein CASRGQPDSEQYF.

The V gene is TRBV10-3, the J gene TRBJ2-2; perhaps TRBD2 as D (6 bases). The germline V gene encodes CDR1 ENHRY and CDR2 SYGVKD. Trimming removed 8 bases at V and 6 bases at J, with 16 bases between. CDR3 size: 14 residues. CDR3 amino acids: CAIGGRPGAGELFF. CDR3 sequence (DNA): TGTGCCATCGGGGGAAGGCCGGGGGCCGGGGAGCTGTTTTTT.